This passage covers 24 T cell receptor beta chains from one sample sequenced in a study of cytomegalovirus exposure and HLA in healthy donors. A multiplex PCR was run with 60 Vbeta primers and 13 Jbeta primers. TCRdb's copy holds only in-frame clones and misses some; the assay was immunoSEQ multiplex PCR. The table shows more than 80,000 clones, with 69% occurring only once. Sample: PBMCs. These receptors were taken from a man aged 45-60 years in good health and CMV-seronegative.

This rearrangement joins TRBV6-5 to TRBJ2-7; tentative D call: TRBD1 (6 bases). The CDR3 length is 15 residues. Germline V lookup: CDR1 MNHEY, CDR2 SVGAGI. V lost 2 bases and J 0 bases, leaving 11 bases between the germline ends. As DNA, the CDR3 is TGTGCCAGCAGTTACCTGGGGGCGGGCTCCTACGAGCAGTACTTC. It codes for CASSYLGAGSYEQYF.

This clone occurred a few times. The chain uses TRBV29-1 and TRBJ2-1, with D uncertain. CDR1 SQVTM and CDR2 ANQGSEA come from the germline V gene. There are 13 residues in the CDR3. Trimming stripped 4 bases from V and 4 bases from J, with 11 bases between. CDR3 DNA sequence: TGCAGCGTTGTCCCCTACAGTTACAATGAGCAGTTCTTC. Protein product: CSVVPYSYNEQFF.

The chain is built from TRBV28 and TRBJ1-3; D unclear. Trimming stripped 4 bases from V and 0 bases from J, with 7 bases between. This CDR3 comprises 14 residues. Germline V gives CDR1 MDHEN, CDR2 SYDVKM. CDR3 sequence (DNA): TGTGCCAGCAGTTCCCCCAGCTCTGGAAACACCATATATTTT. This codes for CASSSPSSGNTIYF.

This rearrangement joins TRBV5-6 to TRBJ2-2, with D possibly being TRBD2 (5 bases). Germline-derived CDR1 and CDR2 are SGHDT and YYEEEE. The CDR3 spans 17 residues. V lost 2 bases and J lost 1, with 15 bases in between. The CDR3 loop reads CASSFFKLDLNTGELFF. CDR3 in DNA: TGTGCCAGCAGCTTCTTCAAGCTGGACTTGAACACCGGGGAGCTGTTTTTT.

The chain joins TRBV6-4 to TRBJ2-3; maybe TRBD1 (5 bases). The CDR3 covers 14 residues. Germline V gives CDR1 MRHNA, CDR2 SNTAGT. V was cut by 2 bases and J by 4 bases, with 10 bases left in between. CDR3 sequence (DNA): TGTGCCAGCAGTGACAGGGGCCACTCAGATACGCAGTATTTT. It codes for CASSDRGHSDTQYF.

This clone was counted between two and nine times. This sequence joins TRBV2 and TRBJ2-5, with D perhaps TRBD2 (5 bases). V lost 7 bases and J 6 bases, leaving 18 bases between the germline ends. The germline V gene encodes CDR1 SNHLY and CDR2 FYNNEI. There are 14 residues in the CDR3. The CDR3 sequence is CASTYHGVLQTQYF. In DNA form, the CDR3 reads TGTGCCAGCACCTACCACGGGGTCCTACAGACCCAGTACTTC.

There are a few counts of this clone. The V gene is TRBV30, the J gene TRBJ2-2; possibly TRBD2 for D (5 bases). The germline gives CDR1 GTSNPN, CDR2 SVGIG (reference sequence). The CDR3 is made up of 13 amino acids. The germline V and J ends were trimmed by 4 bases and 1 base, with 7 bases remaining between them. Here the CDR3 DNA reads TGTGCCTGGAATCGGGGGAACACCGGGGAGCTGTTTTTT. Protein: CAWNRGNTGELFF.

The CDR3 sequence is CASSQDSTGSYNEQFF. The CDR3 DNA is TGTGCCAGCAGCCAAGATTCGACGGGCTCCTACAATGAGCAGTTCTTC. The chain is built from TRBV4-2 and TRBJ2-1; D not certain. CDR3 length: 16 amino acids. The germline CDR1 and CDR2 sequences are LGHNA and YNFKEQ. Trimming took off 0 bases at V and 0 bases at J, with 9 bases between the two ends.

The chain couples TRBV4-3 to TRBJ1-1, with D possibly TRBD1 on 5 matching bases. The CDR3 is 19 amino acids. CDR1 and CDR2 from the germline V gene are LGHNA and YSLEER. Trimming cost V 2 bases and J 0 bases, with 22 bases left between them. CDR3 protein: CASSQLFREQGVMNTEAFF. The CDR3, as DNA: TGCGCCAGCAGCCAACTCTTCCGGGAGCAAGGGGTCATGAACACTGAAGCTTTCTTT.

The chain employs TRBV5-6 and TRBJ1-4, with 7 bases fitting TRBD1. CDR1 is SGHDT, CDR2 YYEEEE, per germline. This CDR3 has 17 residues. With 0 bases clipped from V and 2 bases from J, the junction kept 7 bases outside the gene matches. CDR3 nucleotides: TGTGCCAGCAGCTTGGTAGGGGGCCGGGCTACTAATGAAAAACTGTTTTTT. This encodes CASSLVGGRATNEKLFF. The full variable domain, in which reference TRBV5-6 and TRBJ1-4 provide the parts outside the CDR3, is DAGVTQSPTHLIKTRGQQVTLRCSPKSGHDTVSWYQQALGQGPQFIFQYYEEEERQRGNFPDRFSGHQFPNYSSELNVNALLLGDSALYLCASSLVGGRATNEKLFFGSGTQLSVL.

The CDR3 DNA is TGCAGAGGCGGAACGGGGGTGGCCGATGAGCAGTTCTTC. The encoded protein is CRGGTGVADEQFF. The V gene is TRBV29-1, the J gene TRBJ2-1; a weak D match, TRBD2 (6 bases). This CDR3 comprises 13 residues. Germline V CDR1 and CDR2: SQVTM, ANQGSEA.

The chain joins TRBV7-9 to TRBJ1-2; tentatively, D is TRBD1 (6 bases). CDR1 is SEHNR and CDR2 is FQNEAQ in the germline V gene (reference sequence). This CDR3 comprises 14 residues. Trimming removed 5 bases from V and 4 bases from J, with 14 bases in between. CDR3 coding DNA: TGTGCCAGCAGCCTCTCCGCACAGGGCTATGGCTACACCTTC. Amino acids: CASSLSAQGYGYTF.

This clone was seen once. J is TRBJ2-7 and V is TRBV10-3, with 8 bases lining up with TRBD2. J gave up 5 bases and V 6 bases, and 0 bases lay outside the gene matches. The CDR3 runs to 11 residues. The germline gives CDR1 ENHRY, CDR2 SYGVKD. The CDR3 coding sequence is TGTGCCATCAGCGGGGGGGACGAGCAGTACGTC. Residues: CAISGGDEQYV.

Of note for this clone: The junction departs from germline at one end; a sequencing error may be responsible. The V and J genes are TRBV2 and TRBJ1-5, with 9 bases matching TRBD1. Germline loops: CDR1 SNHLY, CDR2 FYNNEI. The CDR3 length is 14 residues. The CDR3 loop reads CASKPDRGGLGQRF. CDR3 bases: TGTGCCAGCAAGCCGGACAGGGGTGGTTTAGGGCAGCGTTTT.

V and J are TRBV6-4 and TRBJ1-4, with 10 bases identical to TRBD1. CDR1 and CDR2 (germline): MRHNA, SNTAGT. The CDR3 sequence is 18 residues long. J gave up 2 bases and V 8 bases, and 14 bases lay outside the gene matches. The CDR3: CASPQPGQGFMTNEKLFF. The CDR3 nucleotides read TGTGCCAGCCCCCAACCGGGACAGGGGTTTATGACTAATGAAAAACTGTTTTTT.

J is TRBJ1-1 and V is TRBV10-3, with no clear D. Germline assignment: CDR1 ENHRY and CDR2 SYGVKD. V was cut by 4 bases and J by 3 bases, with 9 bases left in between. The CDR3 is 13 residues long. The CDR3 here is CAISAGSDTEAFF. The CDR3 region has the DNA TGTGCCATCAGTGCGGGGTCGGACACTGAAGCTTTCTTT.

The chain recombines TRBV4-1 with TRBJ2-2; the D gene is possibly TRBD2 (5 bases). V was pared by 0 bases and J by 6 bases, with 14 bases between. Germline V gene data show CDR1 as MGHRA and CDR2 as YSYEKL. The CDR3 loop spans 16 amino acids. This CDR3 is CASSQDPPSSPGELFF. In nucleotides, the CDR3 is TGCGCCAGCAGCCAAGATCCCCCTAGCTCCCCCGGGGAGCTGTTTTTT.

V is TRBV19 and J is TRBJ2-6; D is uncertain. Germline V gene lookup returns CDR1 LNHDA and CDR2 SQIVND (reference sequence). Trimming took off 7 bases at V and 0 bases at J, with 7 bases between the two ends. The CDR3 spans 14 residues. The CDR3 protein is CASMSYSGANVLTF. The CDR3 DNA sequence: TGTGCCAGTATGAGCTACTCTGGGGCCAACGTCCTGACTTTC.

The J gene is TRBJ1-4, the V gene TRBV4-3, with 9 bases fitting TRBD1. The CDR3 consists of 15 residues. The V segment lost 4 bases and the J segment 9 bases; nucleotides outside the gene matches: 9. Germline assignment: CDR1 LGHNA and CDR2 YSLEER. The CDR3 sequence is CASSPRWTGAQKLFF. For the CDR3, the DNA is TGCGCCAGCAGCCCTCGGTGGACAGGGGCTCAAAAACTGTTTTTT.

In its sample, this clone was seen a few times. The CDR3 here is CASSFGRVAEAFF. CDR3 DNA: TGTGCCAGCAGCTTTGGGAGAGTGGCTGAAGCTTTCTTT. The gene calls are TRBV11-2 and TRBJ1-1; D unresolved. Trimming took 3 bases from V and 6 from J, leaving 11 bases between them. Germline V CDR1 and CDR2: SGHAT, FQNNGV. The CDR3 totals 13 residues.

The rearrangement joins TRBV19 to TRBJ2-1; 8 nucleotides agree with TRBD2. J lost 9 bases, V lost 3 bases, and 10 bases had no gene match. This CDR3 is built from 15 residues. The V gene's germline CDR1 is LNHDA and CDR2 SQIVND (reference sequence). As DNA, the CDR3 is TGTGCCAGTAGTATTTCTGGGACCGGGGGGGCTGAGCAGTTCTTC. Its translation is CASSISGTGGAEQFF.

V and J are TRBV7-2 and TRBJ1-6; D remains unclear. Trimming stripped 2 bases from V and 4 bases from J, with 3 bases between. The CDR3 has 13 amino acids. Germline lookup yields CDR1 SGHTA and CDR2 FQGNSA. The CDR3 DNA reads as TGTGCCAGCAGCTTACAGTATAATTCACCCCTCCACTTT. Translation gives CASSLQYNSPLHF.

This rearrangement joins TRBV7-9 to TRBJ2-7; weak D call: TRBD2 (6 bases). CDR1 and CDR2 from the germline V gene are SEHNR and FQNEAQ (reference sequence). This CDR3 region has 12 residues. The CDR3 nucleotides read TGTTCCAGCGGGTTCGAGGGTGACGAGCAGTACGTC. As protein: CSSGFEGDEQYV.

The chain is built from TRBV7-3 and TRBJ1-1; no reliable D call. The CDR3 sequence is 13 residues long. V was shortened by 5 bases and J by 2 bases, with 9 bases between the two germline ends. The germline V gene has CDR1 SGHTA and CDR2 FQGTGA. CDR3 bases: TGTGCCAGCAGCCTCCAAGCTAACACTGAAGCTTTCTTT. It codes for CASSLQANTEAFF.